The T cell receptor beta chain described here comes from a study of prognosis after radiotherapy for stage I lung cancer. Study-level background: Of the enrolled patients, around 14 had newly diagnosed primary stage I lung tumors, while roughly 5 had oligometastatic NSCLC following surgical resection of the primary tumor.

There were roughly 5.8 milliliters of peripheral blood drawn at each of two time points. V gave up 0 bases and J gave up 4 bases; unmatched junction bases: 9. From germline, CDR1 is LGHDT and CDR2 YNNKEL (reference sequence). The CDR3 is 18 amino acids. With two-round multiplex PCR, TCR beta CDR3 sequences were amplified from genomic DNA. Amplification in first-round PCR relied on primers specific to each TRBV and TRBJ gene. TCRdb reprocessed the multiplex PCR reads with MiXCR, giving one entry per CDR3 protein. The sample carries 14,000 or so distinct CDR3 sequences, roughly 29% recorded once. This clonotype was observed many times. Antigen specificity is unknown. Study results and limitations: Patients developing distant metastases showed lower Shannon entropy after stereotactic body radiation therapy.

The chain links TRBV3-1 to TRBJ2-3; 11 bases agree with TRBD2. Sequences were derived from PBMCs, sampled before or after stereotactic body radiation therapy (not recorded which). The TCR sequence derives from a donor of 50 years or more with non-small cell lung cancer. CDR3 sequence (DNA): TGTGCCAGCAGCCAAGATTGGCCACTAGCGGGAGATTCAGATACGCAGTATTTT. Encoded protein: CASSQDWPLAGDSDTQYF.